A selection of T cell receptor beta chains follows, all from one sample in a study of shared clonotypes between healthy human individuals. Sequenced by immunoSEQ multiplex PCR; TCRdb stores in-frame clones only, minus some. Of about 2 million clones listed, approximately 94% are singletons. The sample comprised naive CD8+ T cells sorted from blood. These TCRs come from a man aged 18 to 35 in good health. CDR3s include the opening cysteine and the closing phenylalanine or tryptophan. Each record gives: J gene, D gene, CDR3 length, clone size, V gene, CDR3 protein, CDR3 DNA. The D gene is left open where the match is weak. A row's size may be missing; if present it is once, few, many or a size class.

>TRBJ2-2|.|14|.|TRBV6-5
CASSYSGKPGELFF
TGTGCCAGCAGTTACTCGGGGAAACCCGGGGAGCTGTTTTTT
>TRBJ2-3|.|13|.|TRBV7-9
CASSLKSADTQYF
TGTGCCAGCAGCTTGAAATCCGCAGATACGCAGTATTTT
>TRBJ1-2|.|15|once|TRBV4-1
CASSQVTTGNYGYTF
TGCGCCAGCAGCCAAGTTACTACAGGGAACTATGGCTACACCTTC
>TRBJ2-1|.|15|.|TRBV5-6
CASSLGGLSYNEQFF
TGTGCCAGCAGCTTGGGGGGGTTATCCTACAATGAGCAGTTCTTC
>TRBJ2-1|.|13|.|TRBV6-5
CASGVGSYNEQFF
TGTGCCAGCGGGGTCGGTTCCTACAATGAGCAGTTCTTC
>TRBJ1-6|.|15|.|TRBV13
CASSLTVGGVSPLHF
TGTGCCAGCAGCTTAACCGTTGGAGGGGTTTCACCCCTCCACTTT
>TRBJ2-2|.|12|.|TRBV7-9
CASSRTPGELFF
TGTGCCAGCAGCCGGACCCCCGGGGAGCTGTTTTTT
>TRBJ2-1|.|13|few|TRBV11-2
CASEGGKGPQQFF
TGTGCCAGCGAGGGGGGTAAGGGGCCACAGCAGTTCTTC
>TRBJ2-1|.|8|.|TRBV7-9
CSTSEQFF
TGTTCAACCAGTGAGCAGTTCTTC
>TRBJ2-1|.|17|once|TRBV2
CASSDPPTLASYNEQFF
TGTGCCAGCAGTGACCCCCCAACGTTGGCATCCTACAATGAGCAGTTCTTC
>TRBJ2-2|.|18|.|TRBV9
CASSVPALSGANTGELFF
TGTGCCAGCAGCGTACCCGCCTTGTCGGGGGCGAACACCGGGGAGCTGTTTTTT
>TRBJ1-1|.|11|few|TRBV30
CAWSVLREAFF
TGTGCCTGGAGTGTACTTCGCGAAGCTTTCTTT
>TRBJ2-7|TRBD2|15|.|TRBV30
CAWSGSGGSSYEQYF
TGTGCCTGGAGTGGGAGCGGGGGGAGTTCCTACGAGCAGTACTTC
>TRBJ1-6|.|16|.|TRBV7-6
CASSLDSPASNSPLHF
TGTGCCAGCAGCTTAGATAGCCCAGCTTCGAATTCACCCCTCCACTTT
>TRBJ1-5|.|16|.|TRBV9
CASSVGTGSSNQPQHF
TGTGCCAGCAGCGTAGGTACGGGGTCAAGCAATCAGCCCCAGCATTTT
>TRBJ1-2|TRBD1|15|.|TRBV28
CASSSQGDGNYGYTF
TGTGCCAGCAGTTCCCAGGGGGATGGCAACTATGGCTACACCTTC
>TRBJ1-6|TRBD1|15|.|TRBV28
CASSENRGSNSPLHF
TGTGCCAGCAGTGAAAACAGGGGAAGTAATTCACCCCTCCACTTT
>TRBJ2-7|TRBD1|14|.|TRBV19
CASRETGGQKEQYF
TGTGCCAGTAGAGAGACAGGGGGTCAGAAAGAGCAGTACTTC
>TRBJ2-3|TRBD2|13|.|TRBV6-5
CASSTSGVDTQYF
TGTGCCAGCAGTACAAGCGGGGTGGATACGCAGTATTTT
>TRBJ1-5|.|12|.|TRBV7-9
CASSHVNQPQHF
TGTGCCAGCAGCCACGTCAATCAGCCCCAGCATTTT
>TRBJ2-7|TRBD2|15|.|TRBV14
CASSQVAGGPGEQYF
TGTGCCAGCAGCCAAGTAGCGGGAGGGCCTGGCGAGCAGTACTTC
>TRBJ2-7|TRBD1|14|.|TRBV5-1
CASSLGTGINEQYF
TGCGCCAGCAGCCTCGGGACAGGGATCAACGAGCAGTACTTC
>TRBJ2-4|.|14|.|TRBV5-4
CASSLVPGSDIQYF
TGTGCCAGCAGCTTGGTGCCAGGGTCAGACATTCAGTACTTC
>TRBJ2-1|TRBD1|15|.|TRBV5-1
CASSLPGQFYNEQFF
TGCGCCAGCAGCTTGCCGGGACAGTTCTACAATGAGCAGTTCTTC
>TRBJ2-7|.|13|.|TRBV5-6
CASSPGQSDEQYF
TGTGCCAGCAGCCCTGGACAGTCTGACGAGCAGTACTTC
>TRBJ1-1|.|14|.|TRBV27
CASSNNGAGTEAFF
TGTGCCAGCAGTAACAACGGTGCGGGTACTGAAGCTTTCTTT
>TRBJ2-1|TRBD2|16|.|TRBV7-2
CASSRWTSGSYNEQFF
TGTGCCAGCAGCAGGTGGACTAGCGGGAGTTACAATGAGCAGTTCTTC
>TRBJ2-7|TRBD2|15|few|TRBV9
CASSVGSAGDGEQYF
TGTGCCAGCAGCGTAGGTTCGGCGGGAGATGGCGAGCAGTACTTC
>TRBJ2-7|.|11|once|TRBV29-1
CSVGHLGEQYF
TGCAGCGTGGGACACCTCGGGGAGCAGTACTTC
>TRBJ1-1|TRBD1|14|.|TRBV28
CASTITGGNTEAFF
TGTGCCAGCACCATAACAGGGGGCAACACTGAAGCTTTCTTT
>TRBJ2-7|.|14|.|TRBV7-8
CASSLVDTYYEQYF
TGTGCCAGCAGCTTAGTTGACACTTACTACGAGCAGTACTTC
>TRBJ2-7|TRBD1|15|.|TRBV19
CASSPAGTADYEQYF
TGTGCCAGTAGTCCCGCCGGGACAGCCGACTACGAGCAGTACTTC
>TRBJ2-7|.|14|.|TRBV7-9
CASSLTGDFYEQYF
TGTGCCAGCAGCCTAACAGGGGACTTCTACGAGCAGTACTTC
>TRBJ1-4|TRBD1|15|.|TRBV7-9
CASSLAGTGEEKLFF
TGTGCCAGCAGCTTAGCCGGGACAGGGGAGGAAAAACTGTTTTTT
>TRBJ1-2|TRBD1|16|.|TRBV5-6
CASRGFPTGGSYGYTF
TGTGCCAGCAGAGGGTTCCCGACAGGGGGAAGCTATGGCTACACCTTC
>TRBJ2-7|.|14|.|TRBV13
CASSTGLHSYEQYF
TGTGCCAGCAGCACGGGGTTACACTCCTACGAGCAGTACTTC
>TRBJ1-3|.|15|.|TRBV6-5
CASSRQTSSGNTIYF
TGTGCCAGCAGTCGACAGACGAGCTCTGGAAACACCATATATTTT
>TRBJ1-2|.|18|.|TRBV10-2
CASSVQIQAQGGNYGYTF
TGCGCCAGCAGTGTCCAGATTCAGGCCCAGGGAGGTAACTATGGCTACACCTTC
>TRBJ2-3|.|15|.|TRBV27
CASSSATFGTDTQYF
TGTGCCAGCAGTTCCGCTACCTTTGGGACAGATACGCAGTATTTT
>TRBJ2-3|.|12|.|TRBV5-5
CASSTLEDTQYF
TGTGCCAGCAGCACACTGGAGGATACGCAGTATTTT
>TRBJ2-3|TRBD2|15|.|TRBV5-1
CASSLWREIADTQYF
TGCGCCAGCAGCTTGTGGCGGGAGATCGCAGATACGCAGTATTTT
>TRBJ2-7|.|15|.|TRBV4-3
CASSQAQGGTYEQYF
TGCGCCAGCAGCCAAGCCCAGGGAGGAACCTACGAGCAGTACTTC
>TRBJ1-2|.|14|.|TRBV5-6
CASSRRDRPYGYTF
TGTGCCAGCAGCCGACGTGATAGGCCCTATGGCTACACCTTC
>TRBJ2-7|.|15|.|TRBV4-1
CASSQDQGRTYEQYF
TGCGCCAGCAGCCAAGATCAGGGTAGGACTTACGAGCAGTACTTC